The rows below give T cell receptor beta chains drawn from one sample of a study of cytomegalovirus exposure and HLA in healthy donors. Produced via immunoSEQ multiplex PCR; TCRdb's table is partial and in-frame only. The sample lists 150,000 to 200,000 clones; roughly 73% were seen once. Sequences were obtained from PBMCs. These receptors all come from a woman in her 40s in good health and CMV-seropositive. Both conserved end residues are part of each CDR3. D genes are given only for firm matches. Rows may omit the clone size; those that give it use once, few, many or a size class.

v_gene: TRBV6-1; j_gene: TRBJ2-2; d_gene: NA; abundance: NA; CDR3aa: CASSESGKRAGELFF; CDR3nt: TGTGCCAGCAGTGAATCAGGGAAGCGGGCCGGGGAGCTGTTTTTT
v_gene: TRBV19; j_gene: TRBJ2-1; d_gene: NA; abundance: NA; CDR3aa: CASLGAGTLDEQFF; CDR3nt: TGTGCCAGCCTAGGGGCGGGAACTTTGGATGAGCAGTTCTTC
v_gene: TRBV18; j_gene: TRBJ1-4; d_gene: TRBD1; abundance: NA; CDR3aa: CASSPGQGEKLFF; CDR3nt: TGTGCCAGCTCACCAGGACAGGGCGAAAAACTGTTTTTT
v_gene: TRBV25-1; j_gene: TRBJ2-6; d_gene: NA; abundance: medium-sized; CDR3aa: CASSDTGTGANVLTF; CDR3nt: TGTGCCAGCAGTGATACCGGGACAGGGGCCAACGTCCTGACTTTC
v_gene: TRBV30; j_gene: TRBJ1-2; d_gene: TRBD1; abundance: NA; CDR3aa: CAWSVLQQGDGYTF; CDR3nt: TGTGCCTGGAGCGTCCTTCAACAGGGGGATGGCTACACCTTC
v_gene: TRBV5-6; j_gene: TRBJ1-2; d_gene: NA; abundance: NA; CDR3aa: CASSSRTRSYGYTF; CDR3nt: TGTGCCAGCAGCTCCCGGACAAGAAGCTATGGCTACACCTTC
v_gene: TRBV19; j_gene: TRBJ2-3; d_gene: TRBD2; abundance: NA; CDR3aa: CASTKLAGITDTQYF; CDR3nt: TGTGCCAGTACCAAACTAGCGGGTATCACAGATACGCAGTATTTT
v_gene: TRBV7-9; j_gene: TRBJ2-7; d_gene: NA; abundance: NA; CDR3aa: CSSSSPIAEASYEQYF; CDR3nt: TGTTCCAGCAGCTCCCCTATAGCGGAGGCCTCCTACGAGCAGTACTTC
v_gene: TRBV6-1; j_gene: TRBJ2-1; d_gene: TRBD2; abundance: NA; CDR3aa: CASRTSGSYNEQFF; CDR3nt: TGTGCCAGCAGGACTAGCGGGTCGTACAATGAGCAGTTCTTC
v_gene: TRBV5-4; j_gene: TRBJ2-7; d_gene: TRBD2; abundance: NA; CDR3aa: CASSRSFTGGGHEQYF; CDR3nt: TGTGCCAGCAGCCGCTCCTTTACGGGGGGGGGACACGAGCAGTACTTC
v_gene: TRBV19; j_gene: TRBJ1-2; d_gene: NA; abundance: NA; CDR3aa: CASSALQGRHGYTF; CDR3nt: TGTGCCAGTAGTGCGTTACAGGGAAGGCATGGCTACACCTTC